This T cell receptor beta chain was identified during a study of cytomegalovirus exposure and HLA in healthy donors. Findings and caveats of the study: As confirmed in vitro, three CMV-associated chains were specific for CMV antigens. The majority of TCR sequences were rare, yet some public TCRs appeared in many donors.

Every donor was a healthy person donating bone marrow. Donors were ostensibly healthy at sampling, although undocumented immune exposures were probable. Germline V gives CDR1 GTSNPN, CDR2 SVGIG (reference sequence). Trimming left V 2 bases short and J 4 bases short, with 9 bases between. The CDR3 sequence is 13 residues long. The PCR made use of 60 Vbeta and 13 Jbeta primers. Repertoires were generated with immunoSEQ multiplex PCR, while TCRdb's copy carries only in-frame clones and drops some. This sample carries more than 150,000 clones, roughly 88% of them seen once, and the ten largest clones take more than 0.95%. A note on this clone: Its antigen remains unknown.

Source material: PBMCs. This clonotype was obtained from a girl aged 2 to 10 in good health and CMV-seropositive. The rearrangement links TRBV30 to TRBJ2-1; D is unclear. The DNA of the CDR3 is TGTGCCTGGAGTAGACAACCATACAATGAGCAGTTCTTC. Encoded protein: CAWSRQPYNEQFF.